This T cell receptor (beta chain) is drawn from a study of T cells in Graves' hyperthyroidism and ophthalmopathy. Per germline, CDR1 SGDLS and CDR2 YYNGEE. Trimming took off 4 bases at V and 7 bases at J, with 17 bases between the two ends. CDR3 length equals 15 residues. TCR beta CDR3 regions were amplified from RNA transcripts. Primed by the HTBI set, a first-round RT-PCR was run on the TCR CDR3. TCRdb reprocessed the multiplex PCR reads with MiXCR, giving one entry per CDR3 protein. The table includes some 350,000 distinct CDR3 sequences, approximately 14% detected once. The chain combines TRBV9 with TRBJ2-2, with D maybe TRBD2 (5 bases). This clonotype was sampled from a woman aged 40 to 50 with Graves' ophthalmopathy. The sample comprised blood. In DNA, the CDR3 is TGTGCCAGCAGCCCCGCCCGGTCGGGGATCGGGGAGCTGTTTTTT. Encoded protein: CASSPARSGIGELFF.